A selection of T cell receptor beta chains follows, all from one sample in a study of cytomegalovirus exposure and HLA in healthy donors. Using immunoSEQ multiplex PCR, the repertoire was profiled, and TCRdb retains in-frame clones only, with some absent. The sample table sets out around 100,000 clones. Source material: PBMCs. These receptors were obtained from a man over 45 in good health and CMV-seronegative. The CDR3 runs from the conserved cysteine through the conserved F or W. The order of the fields is D gene, V gene, J gene, CDR3 DNA, CDR3 protein. D genes are given only for firm matches.

D: TRBD1; V: TRBV5-1; J: TRBJ2-2; DNA: TGCGCCAGCAGCTTCGGTACAGGGGGCAACACCGGGGAGCTGTTTTTT; CDR3: CASSFGTGGNTGELFF
D: TRBD1; V: TRBV4-1; J: TRBJ1-1; DNA: TGCGCCAGCAGCCAAAGGAAGTACACCGACAGGGTTACTGAAGCTTTCTTT; CDR3: CASSQRKYTDRVTEAFF
D: -; V: TRBV13; J: TRBJ2-7; DNA: TGTGCCAGCAGTAATTGGGCCTCTACTTCCTACGAGCAGTACTTC; CDR3: CASSNWASTSYEQYF
D: TRBD1; V: TRBV6-5; J: TRBJ1-6; DNA: TGTGCCAGCAGCCGGGACAGCCTTGATTCACCCCTCCACTTT; CDR3: CASSRDSLDSPLHF
D: -; V: TRBV15; J: TRBJ1-5; DNA: TGTGCCACCAGCCTAGGGGCAAGAATTAGCAATCAGCCCCAGCATTTT; CDR3: CATSLGARISNQPQHF
D: -; V: TRBV4-2; J: TRBJ2-7; DNA: TGTGCCAGCAGCCGTGGGGGCGGAAGCTCCTACGAGCAGTACTTC; CDR3: CASSRGGGSSYEQYF
D: -; V: TRBV5-4; J: TRBJ1-2; DNA: TGTGCCAGCAGACCTGAACCACAGGACAACTATGGCTACACCTTC; CDR3: CASRPEPQDNYGYTF
D: TRBD1; V: TRBV19; J: TRBJ1-4; DNA: TGTGCCAGTAGTACAAGACAGGGGACCCCTGAATTT; CDR3: CASSTRQGTPEF
D: TRBD1; V: TRBV19; J: TRBJ2-6; DNA: TGTGCCAGTACGGGGACAGGGGCTGGGGCCAACGTCCTGACTTTC; CDR3: CASTGTGAGANVLTF
D: TRBD2; V: TRBV7-9; J: TRBJ2-2; DNA: TGTGCCAGCACCCTGCTAGCGGGAGGTCCCGGGGAGCTGTTTTTT; CDR3: CASTLLAGGPGELFF
D: -; V: TRBV18; J: TRBJ2-1; DNA: TGTGCCAGCTCTCCAACCCGGACATACAATGAGCAGTTCTTC; CDR3: CASSPTRTYNEQFF